Each of the 27 T cell receptor beta chains below was sequenced from the same sample in a study of cytomegalovirus exposure and HLA in healthy donors. The PCR contained 60 Vbeta and 13 Jbeta primers. Libraries were prepared by immunoSEQ multiplex PCR; TCRdb keeps only in-frame clonotypes and omits some of them. The table lists about 200,000 clones, about 77% of them singletons, with under 3% in the top ten. Sequencing input: PBMCs. These receptors all stem from a woman under 40 in good health and CMV-seronegative.

V and J are TRBV5-1 and TRBJ2-7; 9 bases agree with TRBD1. The V gene end was trimmed by 4 bases and the J gene end by 3 bases; junction bases not matched to a gene: 8. Germline V gives CDR1 SGHRS, CDR2 YFSETQ. This CDR3 region has 15 residues. CDR3 sequence reads: CASSPQGQGYYEQYF. The CDR3 region has the DNA TGCGCCAGCAGCCCACAGGGACAGGGTTACTACGAGCAGTACTTC.

This chain joins TRBV4-2 and TRBJ2-5; D perhaps matches TRBD2 (5 bases). Germline loops: CDR1 LGHNA, CDR2 YNFKEQ. This CDR3 is built from 15 residues. V was cut by 6 bases and J by 4 bases, with 18 bases left in between. The CDR3 DNA follows: TGTGCCAGCAGTAAGGGAGTTGACGCCCCAGAGACCCAGTACTTC. Translated, it gives CASSKGVDAPETQYF.

The V gene is TRBV5-4, the J gene TRBJ2-1, with 10 bases lining up with TRBD2. Germline lookup yields CDR1 SGHNT and CDR2 YYREEE (reference sequence). The CDR3 runs 15 residues. Trimming cost V 0 bases and J 8 bases; bases outside gene matches: 5. CDR3 coding DNA: TGTGCCAGCAGCTTGGAACCTAGCGGGGGCTATGAGCAGTTCTTC. Amino acid sequence: CASSLEPSGGYEQFF.

Many counts were recorded for this clone. The chain joins TRBV6-5 to TRBJ2-7, with D perhaps matching TRBD2 (6 bases). CDR3 length: 14 residues. The germline V gene encodes CDR1 MNHEY and CDR2 SVGAGI. Trimming removed 0 bases from V and 3 bases from J, with 9 bases in between. CDR3 sequence: CASSYSLGGYEQYF. The CDR3 DNA reads TGTGCCAGCAGTTACTCGCTGGGGGGCTACGAGCAGTACTTC.

V and J are TRBV6-6 and TRBJ2-5; perhaps TRBD1 as D (6 bases). With 0 bases removed from V and 5 bases from J, the gap between germline ends came to 10 bases. The germline V gene encodes CDR1 MNHNY and CDR2 SVGAGI (reference sequence). The CDR3 runs to 14 residues. The CDR3 reads CASSYSTGQETQYF. The CDR3 DNA sequence: TGTGCCAGCAGTTACTCTACAGGGCAGGAGACCCAGTACTTC.

V usage is TRBV4-1 and J usage is TRBJ1-4, with a tentative D call TRBD1 (6 bases). Germline V lookup: CDR1 MGHRA, CDR2 YSYEKL. Trimming took 0 bases from V and 15 from J, leaving 11 bases between them. The CDR3 sequence is 12 residues long. CDR3 DNA: TGCGCCAGCAGCCAAGAAGGGGGTTTTGTGTTTTTT. This codes for CASSQEGGFVFF.

The chain links TRBV7-9 to TRBJ2-1; TRBD1 matches 10 bases. Germline V gives CDR1 SEHNR, CDR2 FQNEAQ (reference sequence). V lost 0 bases and J lost 8; bases outside the gene matches: 10. The CDR3 consists of 17 residues. CDR3 sequence reads: CASSLAEVGTGDDEQFF. CDR3 nucleotide sequence: TGTGCCAGCAGCTTAGCGGAAGTAGGGACAGGGGACGATGAGCAGTTCTTC.

The chain links TRBV4-1 to TRBJ1-1; tentative D call: TRBD1 (6 bases). Deletions cut 0 bases from V and 10 bases from J, with 18 bases between. The CDR3 loop spans 15 amino acids. Germline V CDR1 and CDR2: MGHRA, YSYEKL. The CDR3 DNA is TGCGCCAGCAGCCAAGAAACCCAGGGGCCGTTCGTAGCTTTCTTT. Translating it yields CASSQETQGPFVAFF.

Only a few counts were recorded for this clone. The chain recombines TRBV6-1 with TRBJ2-7, with 8 positions matching TRBD1. Germline V gives CDR1 MNHNS, CDR2 SASEGT. The CDR3 loop spans 15 amino acids. V gave up 2 bases and J gave up 6 bases; unmatched junction bases: 9. CDR3 DNA sequence: TGTGCCAGCAGTGAAAATGACAGGGGCTGGACCGAGCAGTACTTC. It translates to CASSENDRGWTEQYF.

A single count supports this clone. The rearrangement joins TRBV29-1 to TRBJ1-3, with D unresolved. V was shortened by 3 bases and J by 3 bases, with 3 bases between the two germline ends. This CDR3 has 11 residues. Germline lookup yields CDR1 SQVTM and CDR2 ANQGSEA. The CDR3 reads CSVDSGNTIYF. CDR3 nucleotides: TGCAGCGTTGACAGTGGAAACACCATATATTTT.

The chain combines TRBV4-1 with TRBJ2-7, with D possibly being TRBD2 (6 bases). The CDR3 length is 14 residues. V was cut by 3 bases and J by 5 bases, with 14 bases left in between. CDR1 is MGHRA and CDR2 is YSYEKL in the germline V gene. The CDR3 protein is CASSHTGTYDEQYF. CDR3 DNA sequence: TGCGCCAGCAGCCACACCGGGACTTATGACGAGCAGTACTTC.

This clone was seen once. The V call is TRBV2, the J call TRBJ1-2, with 11 bases aligning to TRBD1. The CDR3 length is 15 residues. Trimming at V came to 7 bases and at J to 4 bases, leaving 8 bases not matched to a gene. The V gene's germline CDR1 is SNHLY and CDR2 FYNNEI. The CDR3 region is CASTSPGQGAYGYTF. Here the CDR3 DNA reads TGTGCCAGCACAAGCCCCGGACAGGGGGCCTATGGCTACACCTTC.

The CDR3 sequence: CASSFEIFDTEAFF. The CDR3 DNA is TGTGCCAGCAGCTTTGAGATCTTCGACACTGAAGCTTTCTTT. The chain carries TRBV11-1 and TRBJ1-1; D is unclear. The CDR3 is made up of 14 amino acids. Looked up from germline, CDR1 is SGHAT and CDR2 is FQDESV (reference sequence). V was clipped by 3 bases and J by 3 bases, with 11 bases between them.

The chain couples TRBV9 to TRBJ1-2; the D gene is possibly TRBD1 (5 bases). The germline V and J ends were trimmed by 0 bases and 3 bases, with 12 bases remaining between them. The CDR3 runs to 15 residues. Germline V gives CDR1 SGDLS, CDR2 YYNGEE. The CDR3 coding sequence is TGTGCCAGCAGCGTAGCTGGTACGGGGGACTATGGCTACACCTTC. The encoded protein is CASSVAGTGDYGYTF.

J is TRBJ2-7 and V is TRBV11-2, with D uncertain. The CDR3 consists of 11 residues. Trimming took 6 bases from V and 3 from J, leaving 6 bases between them. Germline V lookup: CDR1 SGHAT, CDR2 FQNNGV. The CDR3 coding sequence is TGTGCCAGCAGTTACAGCTACGAGCAGTACTTC. This codes for CASSYSYEQYF.

The chain uses TRBV9 and TRBJ2-7, with a weak D call TRBD2 (5 bases). V gave up 4 bases and J gave up 3 bases, with 11 bases separating them. The CDR3 loop spans 13 amino acids. Looked up from germline, CDR1 is SGDLS and CDR2 is YYNGEE. CDR3 loop: CASSHGLNYEQYF. As DNA, the CDR3 is TGTGCCAGCAGCCATGGACTGAACTACGAGCAGTACTTC.

The chain couples TRBV30 to TRBJ1-5; tentative D call: TRBD1 (5 bases). Looked up from germline, CDR1 is GTSNPN and CDR2 is SVGIG (reference sequence). The ends were cut back, 0 bases at V and 1 base at J, with 19 bases in the middle. The CDR3 sequence is 18 residues long. The CDR3 loop reads CAWSVSWQGARSNQPQHF. The CDR3, as DNA: TGTGCCTGGAGTGTTTCTTGGCAGGGCGCTAGGAGCAATCAGCCCCAGCATTTT.

The V gene is TRBV27, the J gene TRBJ1-2, with 7 bases lining up with TRBD1. CDR1 and CDR2 from the germline V gene are MNHEY and SMNVEV (reference sequence). V shed 5 bases and J 3 bases; nucleotides not matched to a gene: 6. The CDR3 totals 14 residues. The CDR3 loop is CASSPDDRDYGYTF. The CDR3, as DNA: TGTGCCAGCAGTCCTGATGACAGGGACTATGGCTACACCTTC.

The chain is built from TRBV4-1 and TRBJ1-1, with TRBD1 as a possible D gene (5 bases). Trimming stripped 1 base from V and 1 base from J, with 10 bases between. CDR1 and CDR2 from the germline V gene are MGHRA and YSYEKL. The CDR3 consists of 15 residues. This CDR3 reads CASSQAPTGNTEAFF. CDR3 DNA: TGCGCCAGCAGCCAAGCCCCTACAGGGAACACTGAAGCTTTCTTT.

The genes are TRBV28 and TRBJ1-5; 10 bases are shared with TRBD1. Germline loops: CDR1 MDHEN, CDR2 SYDVKM. The CDR3 contains 17 residues. V trimming: 5 bases; J trimming: 1 base; junction bases outside the gene matches: 8. The CDR3 protein is CASSTPKGQGSNQPQHF. The CDR3 nucleotides read TGTGCCAGCAGTACCCCTAAGGGACAGGGGAGCAATCAGCCCCAGCATTTT.

The V and J genes are TRBV6-5 and TRBJ2-7; D remains unclear. Germline-derived CDR1 and CDR2 are MNHEY and SVGAGI. The CDR3 has 14 residues. V shed 2 bases and J shed 1 base, with 9 bases lying between them. The CDR3 nucleotides are TGTGCCAGCAGTTACGTAGTTTCTTCCTACGAGCAGTACTTC. Amino acid sequence: CASSYVVSSYEQYF.

A few counts support this clone. V and J are TRBV5-1 and TRBJ2-3, with TRBD2 identical over 7 bases. This CDR3 spans 14 amino acids. CDR1 is SGHRS, CDR2 YFSETQ, per germline. The trim removed 2 bases at V and 6 bases at J, leaving 6 bases unmatched. CDR3 loop: CASSFWEGEDTQYF. In DNA, the CDR3 is TGCGCCAGCAGCTTTTGGGAGGGTGAGGATACGCAGTATTTT.

The chain links TRBV11-2 to TRBJ2-1; TRBD1 might be the D (5 bases). CDR3 length: 16 residues. In germline, CDR1 is SGHAT, CDR2 FQNNGV. The ends were cut back, 2 bases at V and 4 bases at J, with 15 bases in the middle. The CDR3 sequence is CASSLIARGTYNEQFF. The CDR3 nucleotides are TGTGCCAGCAGCTTAATAGCAAGGGGCACATACAATGAGCAGTTCTTC.

The rearrangement joins TRBV25-1 to TRBJ2-2; 7 bases line up with TRBD2. Germline V CDR1 and CDR2: MGHDK, SYGVNS. V was pared by 8 bases and J by 10 bases, with 10 bases of the junction left unmatched. CDR3 length: 13 amino acids. CDR3 sequence: CASSSGTKTELFF. The CDR3 region has the DNA TGTGCCAGCTCTAGCGGAACGAAGACGGAGCTGTTTTTT.

Of note for this clone: Different DNA sequences within this sample yield the same CDR3. V is TRBV6-1 and J is TRBJ2-3; 11 nucleotides align to TRBD2. CDR1 MNHNS and CDR2 SASEGT come from the germline V gene. The CDR3 loop spans 14 amino acids. After removal of 4 bases from V and 6 bases from J, the junction contained 3 bases not matched to a gene. CDR3 nucleotides: TGTGCCAGCAGTGTTAGCGGGGGGGCCGATACGCAGTATTTT. This translates into CASSVSGGADTQYF.

This clone was observed once. The chain joins TRBV27 to TRBJ2-2; D is uncertain. CDR3 length: 13 residues. Germline V gene data show CDR1 as MNHEY and CDR2 as SMNVEV (reference sequence). The ends were cut back, 5 bases at V and 5 bases at J, with 9 bases in the middle. The CDR3 nucleotides are TGTGCCAGCAGTACGCACAGAACCGGGGAGCTGTTTTTT. This sequence encodes CASSTHRTGELFF.

The chain carries TRBV11-2 and TRBJ2-6; D ambiguous. Germline values: CDR1 SGHAT, CDR2 FQNNGV. The V end was cut by 1 base, the J end by 0 bases, with 10 bases between. This CDR3 has 17 amino acids. The CDR3 here is CASSLGLVLSGANVLTF. The DNA of the CDR3 is TGTGCCAGCAGCTTAGGTCTAGTCCTCTCTGGGGCCAACGTCCTGACTTTC.